This is a list of T cell receptor beta chains from one sample in a study of blood T cell repertoires in COVID-19. Repertoires were generated with immunoSEQ multiplex PCR, while TCRdb's copy carries only in-frame clones and drops some. The sample lists hundreds of thousands of clones, 85% to 90% seen once, with 1% to 1.3% in the top ten. Sequenced sample: PBMCs or T cells enriched from blood (not recorded which). These receptors originate from a young man who had recovered from COVID-19. Each CDR3 is given with its conserved first and last residue. The D gene is left open where the match is weak. Part of the rows lack a size; the others show once, few, many or a class for expanded clones.

clone size: NA
V gene: TRBV5-4
J gene: TRBJ2-7
D gene: NA
CDR3 protein: CASSFERFQTGEQYF
CDR3 DNA: TGTGCCAGCAGCTTTGAAAGGTTTCAGACGGGGGAGCAGTACTTC

clone size: NA
V gene: TRBV10-3
J gene: TRBJ1-5
D gene: TRBD1
CDR3 protein: CAIGQGLNQPQHF
CDR3 DNA: TGTGCCATTGGACAGGGCCTTAATCAGCCCCAGCATTTT

clone size: NA
V gene: TRBV6-1
J gene: TRBJ2-7
D gene: NA
CDR3 protein: CASSEGSWSSYEQYF
CDR3 DNA: TGTGCCAGCAGTGAAGGAAGCTGGAGCTCCTACGAGCAGTACTTC

clone size: NA
V gene: TRBV28
J gene: TRBJ1-5
D gene: NA
CDR3 protein: CASSHGSVEPQHF
CDR3 DNA: TGTGCCAGCAGTCACGGGTCTGTGGAGCCCCAGCATTTT

clone size: NA
V gene: TRBV5-5
J gene: TRBJ2-3
D gene: TRBD2
CDR3 protein: CASSPFQPGDYDTQYF
CDR3 DNA: TGTGCCAGCAGCCCATTCCAACCGGGGGACTACGATACGCAGTATTTT

clone size: NA
V gene: TRBV5-4
J gene: TRBJ2-2
D gene: TRBD2
CDR3 protein: CASSPIVAGGAGELFF
CDR3 DNA: TGTGCCAGCAGCCCCATTGTAGCGGGAGGCGCCGGGGAGCTGTTTTTT

clone size: NA
V gene: TRBV5-4
J gene: TRBJ2-6
D gene: TRBD1
CDR3 protein: CASSTGTGSVLTF
CDR3 DNA: TGTGCCAGCAGCACCGGGACAGGGTCCGTCCTGACTTTC

clone size: NA
V gene: TRBV28
J gene: TRBJ2-3
D gene: NA
CDR3 protein: CATVASTDTQYF
CDR3 DNA: TGTGCCACAGTAGCATCCACAGATACGCAGTATTTT

clone size: NA
V gene: TRBV27
J gene: TRBJ1-1
D gene: NA
CDR3 protein: CASSLSAPTEAFF
CDR3 DNA: TGTGCCAGCAGTTTATCGGCACCCACTGAAGCTTTCTTT

clone size: NA
V gene: TRBV25-1
J gene: TRBJ1-2
D gene: NA
CDR3 protein: CASSESRGANYGYTF
CDR3 DNA: TGTGCCAGCAGTGAATCCCGGGGAGCTAACTATGGCTACACCTTC

clone size: once
V gene: TRBV18
J gene: TRBJ1-5
D gene: TRBD1
CDR3 protein: CASSPDRFLFFF
CDR3 DNA: TGTGCCAGCTCTCCGGACAGGTTTCTCTTTTTTTTT

clone size: NA
V gene: TRBV11-2
J gene: TRBJ1-1
D gene: TRBD1
CDR3 protein: CASSLDRVGDTEAFF
CDR3 DNA: TGTGCCAGCAGCTTGGACAGGGTAGGGGACACTGAAGCTTTCTTT

clone size: NA
V gene: TRBV19
J gene: TRBJ1-1
D gene: NA
CDR3 protein: CASSIDRQAEAFF
CDR3 DNA: TGTGCCAGTAGTATAGATCGACAGGCTGAAGCTTTCTTT

clone size: once
V gene: TRBV11-2
J gene: TRBJ1-2
D gene: NA
CDR3 protein: CASSLDKAGEDGYTF
CDR3 DNA: TGTGCCAGCAGCTTAGATAAGGCAGGCGAAGATGGCTACACCTTC

clone size: NA
V gene: TRBV11-2
J gene: TRBJ1-1
D gene: TRBD1
CDR3 protein: CASSLAGQGYTEAFF
CDR3 DNA: TGTGCCAGCAGCTTAGCGGGACAGGGGTACACTGAAGCTTTCTTT

clone size: NA
V gene: TRBV28
J gene: TRBJ1-1
D gene: TRBD1
CDR3 protein: CASSPPGQGLVNTEAFF
CDR3 DNA: TGTGCCAGCAGTCCCCCGGGACAGGGGTTAGTGAACACTGAAGCTTTCTTT

clone size: NA
V gene: TRBV18
J gene: TRBJ1-3
D gene: TRBD1
CDR3 protein: CASSPGTAGNTIYF
CDR3 DNA: TGTGCCAGCTCACCTGGGACAGCTGGAAACACCATATATTTT

clone size: NA
V gene: TRBV3-1/TRBV3-2
J gene: TRBJ2-5
D gene: NA
CDR3 protein: CASSSGQQETQYF
CDR3 DNA: TGTGCCAGCAGCTCCGGACAGCAAGAGACCCAGTACTTC

clone size: NA
V gene: TRBV1
J gene: TRBJ2-2
D gene: NA
CDR3 protein: CTSSQDRRKNTGELFF
CDR3 DNA: TGCACCAGCAGCCAAGATCGGCGGAAGAACACCGGGGAGCTGTTTTTT

clone size: NA
V gene: TRBV7-8
J gene: TRBJ2-5
D gene: NA
CDR3 protein: CASRDRFQETQYF
CDR3 DNA: TGTGCCAGCAGAGACAGGTTTCAAGAGACCCAGTACTTC

clone size: NA
V gene: TRBV5-6
J gene: TRBJ2-1
D gene: TRBD1
CDR3 protein: CASSRTGSNNEQFF
CDR3 DNA: TGTGCCAGCAGCAGGACAGGATCTAACAATGAGCAGTTCTTC

clone size: NA
V gene: TRBV30
J gene: TRBJ1-2
D gene: TRBD1
CDR3 protein: CAWSVRPLGGVYGYTF
CDR3 DNA: TGTGCCTGGAGTGTACGACCCCTAGGGGGCGTCTATGGCTACACCTTC

clone size: NA
V gene: TRBV5-1
J gene: TRBJ2-2
D gene: TRBD2
CDR3 protein: CASSAGTSGKNTGELFF
CDR3 DNA: TGCGCCAGCAGCGCCGGGACTAGCGGGAAAAACACCGGGGAGCTGTTTTTT

clone size: NA
V gene: TRBV5-1
J gene: TRBJ2-5
D gene: TRBD1
CDR3 protein: CASSFNRGQETQYF
CDR3 DNA: TGCGCCAGCAGCTTTAACAGGGGTCAGGAGACCCAGTACTTC

clone size: NA
V gene: TRBV5-1
J gene: TRBJ1-6
D gene: TRBD1
CDR3 protein: CASSNRLTGDNSPLHF
CDR3 DNA: TGCGCCAGCAGCAACCGACTGACAGGGGACAATTCACCCCTCCACTTT

clone size: NA
V gene: TRBV2
J gene: TRBJ2-7
D gene: NA
CDR3 protein: CASSAQNYEQYF
CDR3 DNA: TGTGCCAGCAGTGCGCAGAACTACGAGCAGTACTTC

clone size: once
V gene: TRBV15
J gene: TRBJ2-7
D gene: NA
CDR3 protein: CATSRDRTAYEQYF
CDR3 DNA: TGTGCCACCAGCAGAGACCGGACAGCTTACGAGCAGTACTTC

clone size: NA
V gene: TRBV29-1
J gene: TRBJ1-1
D gene: TRBD1
CDR3 protein: CSALYGGGGTEAFF
CDR3 DNA: TGCAGTGCTCTTTACGGAGGGGGCGGGACTGAAGCTTTCTTT

clone size: NA
V gene: TRBV7-3
J gene: TRBJ2-1
D gene: NA
CDR3 protein: CASSLRAGHYNEQFF
CDR3 DNA: TGTGCCAGCAGCTTAAGAGCGGGCCATTACAATGAGCAGTTCTTC

clone size: NA
V gene: TRBV6-2/TRBV6-3
J gene: TRBJ1-2
D gene: NA
CDR3 protein: CASSYNRWARYTF
CDR3 DNA: TGTGCCAGCAGTTACAATCGTTGGGCGCGATACACCTTC

clone size: NA
V gene: TRBV28
J gene: TRBJ1-1
D gene: NA
CDR3 protein: CASSPHAGHTEAFF
CDR3 DNA: TGTGCCAGCAGCCCCCATGCAGGGCACACTGAAGCTTTCTTT

clone size: few
V gene: TRBV19
J gene: TRBJ1-5
D gene: NA
CDR3 protein: CASSGLNQPQHF
CDR3 DNA: TGTGCCAGTAGTGGCCTCAATCAGCCCCAGCATTTT

clone size: NA
V gene: TRBV10-2
J gene: TRBJ2-6
D gene: NA
CDR3 protein: CASCHSPYSGANVLTF
CDR3 DNA: TGCGCCAGCTGCCACAGCCCCTACTCTGGGGCCAACGTCCTGACTTTC

clone size: NA
V gene: TRBV7-9
J gene: TRBJ1-2
D gene: TRBD1
CDR3 protein: CASSPTGVGGYTF
CDR3 DNA: TGTGCCAGCAGCCCTACAGGGGTGGGCGGCTACACCTTC

clone size: once
V gene: TRBV2
J gene: TRBJ2-7
D gene: NA
CDR3 protein: CASSGRSGVEQYF
CDR3 DNA: TGTGCCAGCAGTGGCCGCTCGGGGGTCGAGCAGTACTTC

clone size: NA
V gene: TRBV7-9
J gene: TRBJ1-1
D gene: TRBD1
CDR3 protein: CASETTGGFTEAFF
CDR3 DNA: TGTGCCAGCGAGACCACAGGGGGCTTTACTGAAGCTTTCTTT

clone size: NA
V gene: TRBV6-5
J gene: TRBJ2-5
D gene: TRBD1
CDR3 protein: CASSKQGVQETQYF
CDR3 DNA: TGTGCCAGCAGTAAGCAGGGGGTCCAAGAGACCCAGTACTTC